The 16 T cell receptor beta chains listed next were all sequenced from one sample in a study of cytomegalovirus exposure and HLA in healthy donors. A multiplex PCR was run with 60 Vbeta primers and 13 Jbeta primers. Produced via immunoSEQ multiplex PCR; TCRdb's table is partial and in-frame only. The table lists about 110,000 clones, less than 85% of them singletons, with 13% in the top ten. Sequenced: PBMCs. Receptor source: a man aged 30 to 45 in good health and CMV-seropositive.

This clone was counted between two and nine times. CDR3 loop: CASRGLAGGRGKETQYF. The CDR3 nucleotides are TGTGCCAGCAGAGGACTAGCGGGGGGGCGAGGCAAAGAGACCCAGTACTTC. The genes are TRBV5-6 and TRBJ2-5; TRBD2 agrees at 15 bases. Germline CDR1 and CDR2: SGHDT and YYEEEE. Trimming cost V 5 bases and J 3 bases; bases outside gene matches: 8. This CDR3 is built from 17 residues. Based on the CDR3 plus reference TRBV5-6 and TRBJ2-5, the full variable domain is DAGVTQSPTHLIKTRGQQVTLRCSPKSGHDTVSWYQQALGQGPQFIFQYYEEEERQRGNFPDRFSGHQFPNYSSELNVNALLLGDSALYLCASRGLAGGRGKETQYFGPGTRLLVL.

The V gene is TRBV10-3, the J gene TRBJ1-5; 7 bases agree with TRBD1. J lost 4 bases, V lost 6 bases, and 6 bases had no gene match. The germline gives CDR1 ENHRY, CDR2 SYGVKD. This CDR3 spans 14 amino acids. The CDR3 DNA reads TGTGCCATCAGGGGAGACAGGGAGAATCAGCCCCAGCATTTT. Its translation is CAIRGDRENQPQHF.

This rearrangement joins TRBV6-5 to TRBJ1-5; 9 nucleotides line up with TRBD1. Germline-derived CDR1 and CDR2 are MNHEY and SVGAGI. This CDR3 is 14 amino acids long. Trimming cost V 7 bases and J 5 bases; bases outside gene matches: 6. The CDR3: CASTPGQGDQPQHF. The CDR3 DNA is TGTGCCAGCACCCCGGGACAGGGTGATCAGCCCCAGCATTTT.

The chain couples TRBV7-8 to TRBJ1-1; D is ambiguous. V lost 5 bases and J 0 bases, leaving 10 bases between the germline ends. This CDR3 has 14 amino acids. Germline loops: CDR1 SGHVS, CDR2 FQNEAQ. CDR3 loop: CASSRARVNTEAFF. For the CDR3, the DNA is TGTGCCAGCAGCCGGGCGAGGGTGAACACTGAAGCTTTCTTT.

This rearrangement joins TRBV2 to TRBJ2-3, with 9 bases fitting TRBD2. Per germline, CDR1 SNHLY and CDR2 FYNNEI. Trimming took 6 bases from V and 1 from J; bases not matched to a gene: 14. The length of the CDR3 is 18 residues. Here the CDR3 reads CASSLGAGGPDRTDTQYF. The CDR3 DNA reads as TGTGCCAGCAGCCTTGGGGCGGGGGGGCCCGATCGCACAGATACGCAGTATTTT.

V is TRBV7-2 and J is TRBJ2-3, with 7 bases that match TRBD1. V was pared by 4 bases and J by 2 bases, with 3 bases of the junction left unmatched. Germline lookup yields CDR1 SGHTA and CDR2 FQGNSA. The CDR3 extends over 14 amino acids. CDR3 sequence (DNA): TGTGCCAGCAGCTCCGGGACAGCCACAGATACGCAGTATTTT. It specifies CASSSGTATDTQYF.

This clone was detected only a few times. The chain is built from TRBV2 and TRBJ2-3; 14 bases are a match to TRBD2. The CDR3 runs 16 residues. Germline lookup yields CDR1 SNHLY and CDR2 FYNNEI. J was trimmed by 2 bases and V by 6 bases; bases with no gene match: 4. CDR3: CASRGLAGDPTDTQYF. In nucleotides, the CDR3 is TGTGCCAGCAGGGGACTAGCGGGGGACCCCACAGATACGCAGTATTTT.

The chain is built from TRBV28 and TRBJ2-1, with no clear D. The germline V gene has CDR1 MDHEN and CDR2 SYDVKM. The CDR3 extends over 13 amino acids. Trimming left V 10 bases short and J 6 bases short, with 16 bases between. For the CDR3, the DNA is TGTGCCACCTGCTACGTGCCAACCAATGAGCAGTTCTTC. This sequence encodes CATCYVPTNEQFF. The variable domain in full, completed from reference TRBV28 and TRBJ2-1, reads DVKVTQSSRYLVKRTGEKVFLECVQDMDHENMFWYRQDPGLGLRLIYFSYDVKMKEKGDIPEGYSVSREKKERFSLILESASTNQTSMYLCATCYVPTNEQFFGPGTRLTVL.

The chain joins TRBV29-1 to TRBJ1-1; TRBD1 aligns across 12 bases. The CDR3 is made up of 15 amino acids. The V gene's germline CDR1 is SQVTM and CDR2 ANQGSEA. V lost 6 bases to trimming and J lost 4 bases; unmatched junction nucleotides: 9. The CDR3 sequence: CSVARGTGGRTEAFF. The CDR3 DNA reads as TGCAGCGTGGCCCGCGGGACAGGGGGCCGCACTGAAGCTTTCTTT.

The chain links TRBV7-9 to TRBJ1-5; 8 nucleotides align to TRBD1. Germline loops: CDR1 SEHNR, CDR2 FQNEAQ (reference sequence). V dropped 5 bases and J dropped 3; count of bases not matched to a gene: 9. CDR3 length: 16 residues. CDR3 bases: TGTGCCAGCAGCCCATTTACAGGGGGGACCAATCAGCCCCAGCATTTT. Protein: CASSPFTGGTNQPQHF.

This clone was recorded a few times. The chain employs TRBV27 and TRBJ2-7; 11 bases are shared with TRBD1. Losses at the gene ends were 5 bases for V and 4 bases for J; bases not matched to a gene: 7. Germline CDR1 MNHEY, CDR2 SMNVEV (reference sequence). The CDR3 sequence is 15 residues long. CDR3 nucleotide sequence: TGTGCCAGCAGTGCCCGGACAGGGGGCGATTACGAGCAGTACTTC. Translated: CASSARTGGDYEQYF.

This clone was counted between two and nine times. The chain employs TRBV6-5 and TRBJ1-5; 8 bases fit TRBD1. J lost 5 bases, V lost 6 bases, and 9 bases had no gene match. CDR3 length: 15 amino acids. Per the germline V gene, CDR1 is MNHEY and CDR2 is SVGAGI. The CDR3 DNA follows: TGTGCCAGCAGCCGAGGACAGGGTCGTGATCAGCCCCAGCATTTT. Translated: CASSRGQGRDQPQHF.

The genes are TRBV6-5 and TRBJ1-2; 7 nucleotides agree with TRBD1. The trim removed 3 bases at V and 7 bases at J, leaving 11 bases unmatched. Germline loops: CDR1 MNHEY, CDR2 SVGAGI. The CDR3 loop spans 15 amino acids. The CDR3 DNA follows: TGTGCCAGCAGTTATGGGACAGTACCCCGGGGTGGCTACACCTTC. This translates into CASSYGTVPRGGYTF.

This clone was counted a single time. V and J are TRBV16 and TRBJ1-1; the D gene is possibly TRBD1 (5 bases). This CDR3 contains 15 residues. Trimming cost V 5 bases and J 0 bases, with 13 bases left between them. Germline CDR1 KGHSY, CDR2 FQNENV. The CDR3 reads CASSWTLRMNTEAFF. The CDR3 DNA follows: TGTGCCAGCAGCTGGACACTTCGGATGAACACTGAAGCTTTCTTT.

This chain joins TRBV7-9 and TRBJ2-7; TRBD1 agrees at 9 bases. The CDR3 is made up of 15 amino acids. CDR1 and CDR2 from the germline V gene are SEHNR and FQNEAQ (reference sequence). Trimming at V came to 5 bases and at J to 5 bases, leaving 10 bases not matched to a gene. CDR3 amino acids: CASSVTGTGLHEQYF. CDR3 in DNA: TGTGCCAGCAGCGTGACCGGGACAGGGCTCCACGAGCAGTACTTC.

The chain couples TRBV28 to TRBJ2-7, with TRBD1 identical over 8 bases. Trimming removed 5 bases from V and 0 bases from J; junction bases left unmatched: 9. There are 16 residues in the CDR3. CDR1 and CDR2 from the germline V gene are MDHEN and SYDVKM. CDR3: CASSPQTGEFSYEQYF. The CDR3, as DNA: TGTGCCAGCAGTCCACAGACAGGGGAATTCTCCTACGAGCAGTACTTC.